The T cell receptor (beta chain) under discussion was sequenced for a study of blood T cells in healthy people across ages. The use of a sample-barcoded 5' primer and a J-beta primer mix characterized a second PCR of about 7 to 12 cycles. TCRdb used MiXCR to reprocess the 5' RACE reads, holding one entry per CDR3 protein. This sample has approximately 1.5 million distinct CDR3 sequences, with roughly 43% found just once. The V end was cut by 2 bases, the J end by 7 bases, with 9 bases between. CDR1 and CDR2 (germline): DFQATT, SNEGSKA (reference sequence). The CDR3 contains 12 residues. Sequenced material: blood. The sequence came from a woman younger than 30 in good health. This chain uses TRBV20-1 with TRBJ1-5; D unresolved. CDR3 region: CSARLTGQPQHF. Written as DNA, the CDR3 is TGCAGTGCTAGACTGACCGGACAGCCCCAGCATTTT.